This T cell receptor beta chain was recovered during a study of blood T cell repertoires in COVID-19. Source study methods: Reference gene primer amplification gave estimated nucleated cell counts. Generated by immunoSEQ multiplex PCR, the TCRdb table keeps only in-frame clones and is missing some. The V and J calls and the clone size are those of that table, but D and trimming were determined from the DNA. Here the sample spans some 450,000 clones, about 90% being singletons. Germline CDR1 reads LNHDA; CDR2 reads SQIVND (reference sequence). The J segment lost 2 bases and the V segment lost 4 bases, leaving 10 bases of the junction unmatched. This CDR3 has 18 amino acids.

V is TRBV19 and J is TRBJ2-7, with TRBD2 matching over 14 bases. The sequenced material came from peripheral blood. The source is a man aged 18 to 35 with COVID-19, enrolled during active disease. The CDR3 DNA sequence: TGTGCCAGTAGTACCGGACTAGCGGGAGGAAAGGCGACCTACGAGCAGTACTTC. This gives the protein CASSTGLAGGKATYEQYF.